The rows below give T cell receptor beta chains drawn from one sample of a study of a mutant IDH1 vaccine in newly diagnosed glioma. Only in-frame clones appear in the TCRdb table, and some are missing; sequencing was by immunoSEQ multiplex PCR. The sample includes over 75,000 clones, about 90% seen only once; the top ten take roughly 0.6%. This specimen was PBMCs, taken from a glioma patient treated with radiotherapy, temozolomide or both. Source of these receptors: a woman aged 45-65 years with glioma. Both conserved end residues are part of each CDR3. A D gene is named only where the DNA matches it firmly. The size entry is marked missing in some rows and otherwise reads once, few, many or a size class.

D	V	J	size	DNA	CDR3
.	TRBV30	TRBJ2-7	.	TGTGCCTGGAGTGTAGGAGGAGGGGGTTACGAGCAGTACTTC	CAWSVGGGGYEQYF
TRBD1	TRBV19	TRBJ1-2	once	TGTGCCAGTACCCCACAGGGGCGTCACTATGGCTACACCTTC	CASTPQGRHYGYTF
.	TRBV19	TRBJ2-7	.	TGTGCCAGTAGTATAGTCCCTCTCGGCGAGCAGTACTTC	CASSIVPLGEQYF
.	TRBV9	TRBJ1-2	.	TGTGCCAGCAGCGACCTCCTATATGGCTACACCTTC	CASSDLLYGYTF
.	TRBV6-1	TRBJ1-2	.	TGTGCCAGCAGTGAGGGGGGGGCCGGCTATGGCTACACCTTC	CASSEGGAGYGYTF
.	TRBV9	TRBJ2-5	once	TGTGCCAGCAGCGTCCGAGGCTCGGCGGGGGAGACCCAGTACTTC	CASSVRGSAGETQYF
.	TRBV25-1	TRBJ1-1	.	TGTGCCAGCGGCTGGACGGCCGGGGGTACTGAAGCTTTCTTT	CASGWTAGGTEAFF
.	TRBV5-8	TRBJ1-1	.	TGTGCCAGCAGCTGGGAGGGGCCAAGCACTGAAGCTTTCTTT	CASSWEGPSTEAFF
TRBD2	TRBV2	TRBJ2-7	once	TGTGCCAGCAGTGATAGACTAGCGGGAGAAGGCGAGCAGTACTTC	CASSDRLAGEGEQYF
.	TRBV7-7	TRBJ2-5	once	TGTGCTAGCACCACAGGGAAAGAAGAGACCCAGTACTTC	CASTTGKEETQYF
.	TRBV6-4	TRBJ2-5	.	TGTGCCAGCAGTGAGGGGGGCAGTAGTACCCAGTACTTC	CASSEGGSSTQYF
.	TRBV5-1	TRBJ1-1	.	TGCGCCAGCAGCGTACAGGGGAACACTGAAGCTTTCTTT	CASSVQGNTEAFF
.	TRBV27	TRBJ2-7	.	TGTGCCAGCAGTTTATCGATCAAACGGGGCCTCTCCTACGAGCAGTACTTC	CASSLSIKRGLSYEQYF
TRBD2	TRBV7-2	TRBJ2-7	.	TGTGCCAGCAGCTTAGGGGGCGAGCGGGGGAAACCCTACGAGCAGTACTTC	CASSLGGERGKPYEQYF
.	TRBV9	TRBJ2-3	once	TGTGCCAGCAGCGCACTAGTCACAGATACGCAGTATTTT	CASSALVTDTQYF
.	TRBV5-6	TRBJ2-7	.	TGTGCCAGCAGCAGCCGACAGGGGCGGGAGCCACCCTACGAGCAGTACTTC	CASSSRQGREPPYEQYF
.	TRBV25-1	TRBJ2-7	once	TGTGCCAGCAGTGAATTGGGGGGTTACGAGCAGTACTTC	CASSELGGYEQYF
.	TRBV27	TRBJ2-1	.	TGTGCCAGCAGTCTCACCCCTTACAATGAGCAGTTCTTC	CASSLTPYNEQFF
.	TRBV19	TRBJ2-2	few	TGTGCCAGTACCACTTGGGGTGCCGCGAACACCGGGGAGCTGTTTTTT	CASTTWGAANTGELFF
.	TRBV27	TRBJ2-2	.	TGTGCCAGCAGTTTTGGCACCGGGGAGCTGTTTTTT	CASSFGTGELFF
TRBD2	TRBV5-1	TRBJ2-7	once	TGCGCCAGCAGCGACATGGGACTAGCGCTCTACGAGCAGTACTTC	CASSDMGLALYEQYF
.	TRBV29-1	TRBJ2-6	once	TGCAGCGTTGAAGAGGGCAGACGCTCTGGGGCCAACGTCCTGACTTTC	CSVEEGRRSGANVLTF
.	TRBV15	TRBJ2-2	.	TGTGCCACCAGCTTTGCAGACGGCGGACGGACCGGGGAGCTGTTTTTT	CATSFADGGRTGELFF
.	TRBV5-1	TRBJ2-5	.	TGCGCCAGCGGGCCCGAGACCCAGTACTTC	CASGPETQYF
.	TRBV10-2	TRBJ1-1	few	TGCGCCAGCAGTGTTCCAGGGCCGAACACTGAAGCTTTCTTT	CASSVPGPNTEAFF
.	TRBV27	TRBJ1-3	.	TGTGCCAGCAGTTCCCCGGCCCACCCGAGCTCTGGAAACACCATATATTTT	CASSSPAHPSSGNTIYF
TRBD1	TRBV13	TRBJ2-4	.	TGTGCCAGCAGCTTTAGAACAGGGGACCTAGCCAAAAACATTCAGTACTTC	CASSFRTGDLAKNIQYF
.	TRBV6-6	TRBJ1-5	few	TGTGCCAGCAGCCCTGGACAGCCCCAGCATTTT	CASSPGQPQHF
TRBD1	TRBV27	TRBJ1-2	.	TGTGCCAGCAGTCCCTTACGGGCCCGAGGGGGCATAAAGGGCTACACCTTC	CASSPLRARGGIKGYTF
.	TRBV18	TRBJ1-1	.	TGTGCCAGCTCACCCTCAGTGGAGGCAGGTGAAGCTTTCTTT	CASSPSVEAGEAFF
.	TRBV7-8	TRBJ1-5	.	TGTGCCAGCAGCTCAGGGAATCAGCCCCAGCATTTT	CASSSGNQPQHF
TRBD1	TRBV28	TRBJ2-5	.	TGTGCCAGCAGTTTTTGGGGACAGGTGAGGCGAGAGACCCAGTACTTC	CASSFWGQVRRETQYF
.	TRBV30	TRBJ1-1	.	TGTGCCTGGAGTGTAGAAAAGGGGACAGAAGCTTTCTTT	CAWSVEKGTEAFF
.	TRBV6-5	TRBJ1-1	.	TGTGCCAGCAGGAACCAGGGTTTGGGCACTGAAGCTTTCTTT	CASRNQGLGTEAFF
.	TRBV19	TRBJ2-7	once	TGTGCCAGTAGTATTGGGGGCCGGTACGAGCAGTACTTC	CASSIGGRYEQYF
TRBD1	TRBV11-2	TRBJ2-5	.	TGTGCCAGCAGCTGGGACAGGGAAGAGACCCAGTACTTC	CASSWDREETQYF
TRBD1	TRBV2	TRBJ1-5	once	TGTGCCAGCAGTCCCGGGACAGGGAGGGATCAGCCCCAGCATTTT	CASSPGTGRDQPQHF